A single sample gave rise to the 8 T cell receptor beta chains below, sequenced in a study of blood T cell repertoires in COVID-19. Sequenced by immunoSEQ multiplex PCR; TCRdb stores in-frame clones only, minus some. The table lists a few hundred thousand clones, about 90% of them singletons, with approximately 2% in the top ten. What was sequenced was peripheral blood. Every receptor here comes from a woman aged 30 to 39 with COVID-19, enrolled during active disease.

The chain joins TRBV10-3 to TRBJ2-5; 7 bases align to TRBD2. Germline V gene data show CDR1 as ENHRY and CDR2 as SYGVKD. CDR3 length: 17 amino acids. V was pared by 0 bases and J by 2 bases, with 9 bases of the junction left unmatched. CDR3 sequence: CAISESTGREGQETQYF. CDR3 in DNA: TGTGCCATCAGTGAGTCGACGGGCAGGGAGGGGCAAGAGACCCAGTACTTC.

The chain joins TRBV15 to TRBJ2-1; 7 bases agree with TRBD2. Germline V gene sequence: CDR1 LNHNV, CDR2 YYDKDF (reference sequence). The trim removed 0 bases at V and 4 bases at J, leaving 3 bases unmatched. This CDR3 region has 15 residues. The CDR3 DNA reads as TGTGCCACCAGCAGAGAAGCGGGGATTTACAATGAGCAGTTCTTC. Translating gives CATSREAGIYNEQFF.

This clone was recorded only once. The same CDR3 also results from other DNA sequences found in this sample. The chain links TRBV9 to TRBJ1-1; tentative D call: TRBD1 (5 bases). V lost 0 bases, J lost 3 bases, and 15 bases lay in between. This CDR3 contains 16 residues. CDR1 is SGDLS, CDR2 YYNGEE, per germline. CDR3 in amino acids: CASSVGGRGGYTEAFF. The CDR3 DNA reads as TGTGCCAGCAGCGTAGGGGGTAGGGGAGGGTACACTGAAGCTTTCTTT.

CDR3 protein: CASSYTKLLPDTQYF. As DNA, the CDR3 is TGTGCCAGCAGCTATACGAAGCTATTGCCAGATACGCAGTATTTT. The chain links TRBV6-5 to TRBJ2-3; the D is unclear. Germline V gene sequence: CDR1 MNHEY, CDR2 SVGAGI. The ends were cut back, 6 bases at V and 4 bases at J, with 17 bases in the middle. The CDR3 runs to 15 residues.

The chain is built from TRBV5-6 and TRBJ1-1; D remains unclear. CDR1 is SGHDT and CDR2 is YYEEEE in the germline V gene. The CDR3 consists of 17 residues. Trimming took off 4 bases at V and 0 bases at J, with 19 bases between the two ends. CDR3 loop: CASSPPPGPRVNTEAFF. CDR3 DNA sequence: TGTGCCAGCAGCCCGCCCCCCGGGCCGCGGGTGAACACTGAAGCTTTCTTT. The whole variable domain, remainder taken from reference TRBV5-6 and TRBJ1-1, is DAGVTQSPTHLIKTRGQQVTLRCSPKSGHDTVSWYQQALGQGPQFIFQYYEEEERQRGNFPDRFSGHQFPNYSSELNVNALLLGDSALYLCASSPPPGPRVNTEAFFGQGTRLTVV.

The V and J genes are TRBV10-3 and TRBJ1-1; tentatively, D is TRBD1 (6 bases). With 5 bases removed from V and 5 bases from J, the gap between germline ends came to 12 bases. Per germline, CDR1 ENHRY and CDR2 SYGVKD. The CDR3 contains 13 residues. In DNA form, the CDR3 reads TGTGCCATCAGTCCAGGGGAAATAACTGAAGCTTTCTTT. This encodes CAISPGEITEAFF.

The chain employs TRBV9 and TRBJ2-1, with D maybe TRBD1 (5 bases). V was cut by 0 bases and J by 4 bases, with 14 bases left in between. The CDR3 runs to 16 residues. Germline lookup yields CDR1 SGDLS and CDR2 YYNGEE. The CDR3 DNA follows: TGTGCCAGCAGCGTAGGGTTAGCTAGGGGTTACAATGAGCAGTTCTTC. It is translated as CASSVGLARGYNEQFF. Complete variable domain (other parts from reference TRBV9 and TRBJ2-1): DSGVTQTPKHLITATGQRVTLRCSPRSGDLSVYWYQQSLDQGLQFLIQYYNGEERAKGNILERFSAQQFPDLHSELNLSSLELGDSALYFCASSVGLARGYNEQFFGPGTRLTVL.

This clone has just a few counts. This sequence joins TRBV2 and TRBJ2-1, with D uncertain. Germline CDR1 and CDR2: SNHLY and FYNNEI. The CDR3 is made up of 11 amino acids. V was clipped by 4 bases and J by 4 bases, with 2 bases between them. Here the CDR3 DNA reads TGTGCCAGCAGTGTATACAATGAGCAGTTCTTC. It yields the protein CASSVYNEQFF.